Here is one T cell receptor (beta chain) with its context. The target antigen is unknown. With 3 bases removed from V and 6 bases from J, the gap between germline ends came to 6 bases. Germline V gene sequence: CDR1 SGHAT, CDR2 FQNNGV. This CDR3 has 12 amino acids. Produced via immunoSEQ multiplex PCR; TCRdb's table is partial and in-frame only. The table has about 90,000 clones, more than 90% seen once. The source of the sample is a study of graft-versus-host responses after intestinal transplantation. This chain joins TRBV11-2 and TRBJ2-1; the D is unclear. The clonotype comes from a human donor who received an intestinal transplant. The sample here was unstimulated CD4+ T cells sorted from spleen or lymph node cells, taken before intestinal transplant. The CDR3 nucleotides are TGTGCCAGCAGCTTCCCCGGCAATGAGCAGTTCTTC. It translates to CASSFPGNEQFF.